This paragraph covers one T cell receptor beta chain sequence. The junction does not match germline at one end; this may be a read error. This sample also contains other DNA sequences that code for the same CDR3. The data were taken from a study of blood T cell repertoires in COVID-19. About the research overall: T cells, B-cell-depleted T cells, or PBMCs provided the cDNA or gDNA that served as material.

Sequencing used immunoSEQ multiplex PCR; TCRdb keeps in-frame clones, though not all of them. Of 200,000 to 250,000 clones in the sample, more than 75% were seen once. CDR1 is SGHTA and CDR2 is FQGNSA in the germline V gene. The length of the CDR3 is 14 residues. The sample was peripheral blood. The chain is built from TRBV7-2 and TRBJ1-2; a weak D match, TRBD1 (5 bases). The sequence was obtained from a woman aged 80 or over with COVID-19, enrolled during active disease. The CDR3 protein is CASSLTDSYYGYTF. The CDR3 DNA reads as TGTGCCAGCAGCTTAACAGACAGCTACTATGGTTACACCTTC.